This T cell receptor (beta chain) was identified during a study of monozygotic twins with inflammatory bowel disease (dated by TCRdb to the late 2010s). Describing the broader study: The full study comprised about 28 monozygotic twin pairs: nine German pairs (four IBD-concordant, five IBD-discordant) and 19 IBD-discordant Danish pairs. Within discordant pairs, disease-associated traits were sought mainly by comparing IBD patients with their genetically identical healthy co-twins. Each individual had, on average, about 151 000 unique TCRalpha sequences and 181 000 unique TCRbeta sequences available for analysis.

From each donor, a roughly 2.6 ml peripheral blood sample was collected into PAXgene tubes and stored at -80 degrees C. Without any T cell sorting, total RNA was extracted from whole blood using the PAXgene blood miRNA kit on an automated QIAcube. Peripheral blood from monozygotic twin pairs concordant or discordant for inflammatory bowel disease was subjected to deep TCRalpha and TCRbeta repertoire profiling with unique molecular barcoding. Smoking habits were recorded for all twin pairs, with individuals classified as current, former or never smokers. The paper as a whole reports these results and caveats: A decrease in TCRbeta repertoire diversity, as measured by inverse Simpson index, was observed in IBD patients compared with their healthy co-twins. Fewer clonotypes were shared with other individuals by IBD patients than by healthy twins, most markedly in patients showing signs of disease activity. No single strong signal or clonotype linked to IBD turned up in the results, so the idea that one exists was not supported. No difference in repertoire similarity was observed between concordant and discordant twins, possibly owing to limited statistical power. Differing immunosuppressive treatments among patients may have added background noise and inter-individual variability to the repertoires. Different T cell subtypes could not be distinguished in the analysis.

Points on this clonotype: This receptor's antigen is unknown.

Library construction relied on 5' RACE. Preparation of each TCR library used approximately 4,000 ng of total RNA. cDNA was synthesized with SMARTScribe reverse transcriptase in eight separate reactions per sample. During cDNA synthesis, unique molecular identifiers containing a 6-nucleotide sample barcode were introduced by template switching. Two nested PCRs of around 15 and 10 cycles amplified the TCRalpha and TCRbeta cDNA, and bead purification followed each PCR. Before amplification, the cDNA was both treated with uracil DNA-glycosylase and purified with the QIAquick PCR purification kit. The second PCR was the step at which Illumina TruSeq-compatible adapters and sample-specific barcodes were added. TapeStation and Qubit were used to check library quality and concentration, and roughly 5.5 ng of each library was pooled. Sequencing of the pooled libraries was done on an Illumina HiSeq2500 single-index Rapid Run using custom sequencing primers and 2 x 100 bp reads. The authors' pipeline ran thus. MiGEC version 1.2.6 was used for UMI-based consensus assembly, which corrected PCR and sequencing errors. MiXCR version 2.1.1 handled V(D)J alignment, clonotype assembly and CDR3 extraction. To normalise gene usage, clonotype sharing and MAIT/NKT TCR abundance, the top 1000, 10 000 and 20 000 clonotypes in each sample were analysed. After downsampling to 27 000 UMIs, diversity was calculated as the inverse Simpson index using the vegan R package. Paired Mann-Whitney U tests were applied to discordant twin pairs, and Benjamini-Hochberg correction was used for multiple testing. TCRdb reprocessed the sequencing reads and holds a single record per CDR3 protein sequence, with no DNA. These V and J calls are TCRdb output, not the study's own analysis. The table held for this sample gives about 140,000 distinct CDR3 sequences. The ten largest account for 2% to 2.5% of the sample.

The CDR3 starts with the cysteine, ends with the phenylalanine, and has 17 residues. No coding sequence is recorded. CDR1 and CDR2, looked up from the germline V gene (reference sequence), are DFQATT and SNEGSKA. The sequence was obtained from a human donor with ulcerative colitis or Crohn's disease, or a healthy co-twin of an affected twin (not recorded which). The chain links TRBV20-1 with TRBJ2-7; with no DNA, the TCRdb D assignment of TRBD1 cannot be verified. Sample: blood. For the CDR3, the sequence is CSARGAGEQVASYEQYF.